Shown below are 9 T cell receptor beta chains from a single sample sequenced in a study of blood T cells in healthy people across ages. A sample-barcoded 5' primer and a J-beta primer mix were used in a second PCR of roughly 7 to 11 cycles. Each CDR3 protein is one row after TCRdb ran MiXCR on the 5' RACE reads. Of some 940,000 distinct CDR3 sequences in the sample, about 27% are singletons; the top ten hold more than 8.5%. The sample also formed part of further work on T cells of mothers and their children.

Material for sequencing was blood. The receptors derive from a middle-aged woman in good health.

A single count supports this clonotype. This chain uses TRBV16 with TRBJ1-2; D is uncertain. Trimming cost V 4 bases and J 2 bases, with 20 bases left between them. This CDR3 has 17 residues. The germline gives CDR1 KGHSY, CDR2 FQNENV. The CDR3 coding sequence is TGTGCCAGCAGCCCCCCAAATTCGGGCAGCAAAAACTATGGCTACACCTTC. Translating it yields CASSPPNSGSKNYGYTF.

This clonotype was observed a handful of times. The CDR3 bases are TGTGCCAGCAGTAAGCTGGGGTCATTTTATTCACCCCTCCACTTT. Protein sequence: CASSKLGSFYSPLHF. The chain couples TRBV27 to TRBJ1-6, with D uncertain. Trimming pared 5 bases from V and 8 bases from J, leaving 16 bases between. The CDR3 length is 15 residues. Germline lookup yields CDR1 MNHEY and CDR2 SMNVEV (reference sequence).

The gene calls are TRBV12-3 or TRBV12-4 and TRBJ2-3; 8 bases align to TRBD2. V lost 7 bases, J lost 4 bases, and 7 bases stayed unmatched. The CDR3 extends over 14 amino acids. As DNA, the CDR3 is TGTGCCAGCAAATCCAGCGGGAGCGCAGATACGCAGTATTTT. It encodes CASKSSGSADTQYF.

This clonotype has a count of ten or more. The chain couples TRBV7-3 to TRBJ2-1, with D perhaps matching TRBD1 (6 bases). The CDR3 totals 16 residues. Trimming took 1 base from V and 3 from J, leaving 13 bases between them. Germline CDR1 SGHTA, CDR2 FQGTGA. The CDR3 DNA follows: TGTGCCAGCAGCTTAAGGGGGCCCACTAGCTACAATGAGCAGTTCTTC. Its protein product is CASSLRGPTSYNEQFF. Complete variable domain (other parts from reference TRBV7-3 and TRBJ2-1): GAGVSQTPSNKVTEKGKYVELRCDPISGHTALYWYRQSLGQGPEFLIYFQGTGAADDSGLPNDRFFAVRPEGSVSTLKIQRTERGDSAVYLCASSLRGPTSYNEQFFGPGTRLTVL.

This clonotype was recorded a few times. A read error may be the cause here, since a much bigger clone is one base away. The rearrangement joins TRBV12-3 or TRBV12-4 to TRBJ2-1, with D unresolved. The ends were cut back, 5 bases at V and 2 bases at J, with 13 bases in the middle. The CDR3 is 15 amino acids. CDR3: CASSTTGNPYNEQFF. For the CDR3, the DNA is TGTGCCAGCAGTACAACTGGGAACCCCTACAATGAGCAGTTCTTC.

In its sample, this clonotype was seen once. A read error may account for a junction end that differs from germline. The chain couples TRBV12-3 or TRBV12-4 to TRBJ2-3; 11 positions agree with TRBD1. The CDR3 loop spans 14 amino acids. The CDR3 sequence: CASIWTGGGDTEYF. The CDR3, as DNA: TGTGCCAGCATTTGGACAGGGGGCGGAGATACGGAGTATTTT.

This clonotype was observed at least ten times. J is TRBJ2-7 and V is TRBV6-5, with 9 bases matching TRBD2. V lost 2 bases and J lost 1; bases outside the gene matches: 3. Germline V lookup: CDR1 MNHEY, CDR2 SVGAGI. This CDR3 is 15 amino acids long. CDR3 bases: TGTGCCAGCAGTTACACAGCGGGGGGATCCTACGAGCAGTACTTC. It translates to CASSYTAGGSYEQYF.

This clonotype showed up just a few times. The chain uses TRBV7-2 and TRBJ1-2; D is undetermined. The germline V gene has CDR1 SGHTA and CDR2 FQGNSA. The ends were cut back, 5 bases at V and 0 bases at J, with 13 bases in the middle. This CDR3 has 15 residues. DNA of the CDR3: TGTGCCAGCAGCCCCTCCGGGGTAGCTAACTATGGCTACACCTTC. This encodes CASSPSGVANYGYTF.

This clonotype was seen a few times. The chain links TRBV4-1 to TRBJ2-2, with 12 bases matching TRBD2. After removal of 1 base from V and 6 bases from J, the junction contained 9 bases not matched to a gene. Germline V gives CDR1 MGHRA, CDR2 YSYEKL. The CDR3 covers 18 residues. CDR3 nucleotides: TGCGCCAGCAGCCAAGTACTAGCGGGAGGTCCCTCCGCCGGGGAGCTGTTTTTT. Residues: CASSQVLAGGPSAGELFF.